This is a list of T cell receptor beta chains from one sample in a study of blood T cell repertoires in COVID-19. Generated by immunoSEQ multiplex PCR, the TCRdb table keeps only in-frame clones and is missing some. Of a few hundred thousand clones listed, about 80% are singletons. The sequencing sample was made of PBMCs or T cells enriched from blood (not recorded which). These receptors came from a middle-aged man who had recovered from COVID-19. CDR3s include the opening cysteine and the closing phenylalanine or tryptophan. D genes are given only for firm matches. Clone size is not always given. Where it is, it says once, few, many or a class for expanded clones.

D: TRBD2
J: TRBJ2-2
size: .
V: TRBV5-6
CDR3: CASSLSSGAVELFF
DNA: TGTGCCAGCAGCTTGTCTAGCGGGGCGGTGGAGCTGTTTTTT

D: .
J: TRBJ1-6
size: once
V: TRBV5-4
CDR3: CASSSIWASDDSPLHF
DNA: TGTGCCAGCAGCTCCATCTGGGCGAGTGACGATTCACCCCTCCACTTT

D: .
J: TRBJ1-2
size: .
V: TRBV3-1/TRBV3-2
CDR3: CASSQGRPGRDGIYGYTF
DNA: TGTGCCAGCAGCCAAGGGAGGCCCGGGCGGGACGGGATTTATGGCTACACCTTC

D: .
J: TRBJ1-2
size: few
V: TRBV6-8
CDR3: CASSYSIRQHSANYGYTF
DNA: TGTGCCAGCAGTTACTCGATAAGACAGCACTCAGCTAACTATGGCTACACCTTC

D: TRBD1
J: TRBJ1-6
size: .
V: TRBV19
CDR3: CASSMLPGGNSPLHF
DNA: TGTGCCAGTAGTATGCTCCCAGGGGGAAATTCACCCCTCCACTTT

D: TRBD1
J: TRBJ2-1
size: once
V: TRBV5-1
CDR3: CASNHEGTATYNEQFF
DNA: TGCGCCAGCAACCACGAAGGGACAGCAACCTACAATGAGCAGTTCTTC

D: TRBD2
J: TRBJ2-2
size: .
V: TRBV11-2
CDR3: CASSLGLAANTGELFF
DNA: TGTGCCAGCAGCTTAGGTCTAGCGGCGAACACCGGGGAGCTGTTTTTT

D: .
J: TRBJ2-4
size: .
V: TRBV27
CDR3: CASSSPGATKNIQYF
DNA: TGTGCCAGCAGTTCACCAGGGGCAACCAAAAACATTCAGTACTTC

D: .
J: TRBJ1-4
size: .
V: TRBV7-8
CDR3: CASSPLQGIRLTNEKLFF
DNA: TGTGCCAGCAGCCCCCTCCAGGGTATCAGATTAACTAATGAAAAACTGTTTTTT

D: TRBD2
J: TRBJ2-7
size: .
V: TRBV2
CDR3: CASSSSGLAGTSYEQYF
DNA: TGTGCCAGCAGCTCATCCGGACTAGCGGGGACCTCCTACGAGCAGTACTTC

D: .
J: TRBJ1-4
size: .
V: TRBV21-1
CDR3: CASSKREDATNEKLFF
DNA: TGTGCCAGCAGCAAGCGGGAGGACGCAACTAATGAAAAACTGTTTTTT

D: TRBD2
J: TRBJ2-2
size: .
V: TRBV9
CDR3: CASKTSGGKGTGELFF
DNA: TGTGCCAGCAAGACTAGCGGGGGTAAAGGGACCGGGGAGCTGTTTTTT

D: .
J: TRBJ2-7
size: .
V: TRBV4-1
CDR3: CASSQGGRSYEQYF
DNA: TGCGCCAGCAGCCAAGGAGGTAGGTCCTACGAGCAGTACTTC

D: TRBD1
J: TRBJ1-3
size: .
V: TRBV25-1
CDR3: CASRQGSGNTIYF
DNA: TGTGCCAGCCGACAGGGGTCTGGAAACACCATATATTTT